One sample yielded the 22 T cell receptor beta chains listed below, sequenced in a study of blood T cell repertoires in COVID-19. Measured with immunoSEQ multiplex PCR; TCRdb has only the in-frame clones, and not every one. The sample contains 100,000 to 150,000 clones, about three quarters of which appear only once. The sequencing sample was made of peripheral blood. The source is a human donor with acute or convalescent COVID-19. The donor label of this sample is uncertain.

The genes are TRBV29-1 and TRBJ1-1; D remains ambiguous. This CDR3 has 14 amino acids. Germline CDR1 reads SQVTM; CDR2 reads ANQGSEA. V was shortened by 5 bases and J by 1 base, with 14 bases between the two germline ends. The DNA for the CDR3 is TGCAGCGTTACAACCAGGTCAAAGAACACTGAAGCTTTCTTT. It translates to CSVTTRSKNTEAFF.

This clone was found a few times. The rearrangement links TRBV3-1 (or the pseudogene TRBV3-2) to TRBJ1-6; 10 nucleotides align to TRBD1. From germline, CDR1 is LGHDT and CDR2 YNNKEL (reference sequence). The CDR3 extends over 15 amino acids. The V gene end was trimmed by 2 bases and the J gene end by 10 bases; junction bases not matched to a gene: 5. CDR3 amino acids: CASSQSGTGDSPLHF. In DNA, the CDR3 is TGTGCCAGCAGCCAATCCGGGACAGGGGACTCACCCCTCCACTTT.

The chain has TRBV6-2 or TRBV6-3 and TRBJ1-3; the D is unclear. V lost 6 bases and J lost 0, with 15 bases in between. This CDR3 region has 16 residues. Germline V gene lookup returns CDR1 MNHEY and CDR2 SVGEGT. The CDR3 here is CASSPPLSYSGNTIYF. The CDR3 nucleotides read TGTGCCAGCAGCCCACCCCTCTCCTACTCTGGAAACACCATATATTTT.

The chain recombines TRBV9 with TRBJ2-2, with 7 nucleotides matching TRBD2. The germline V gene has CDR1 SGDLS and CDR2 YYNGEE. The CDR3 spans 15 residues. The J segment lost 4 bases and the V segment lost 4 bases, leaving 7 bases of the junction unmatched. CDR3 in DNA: TGTGCCAGCAGCCCGGGACTACTAGCCACCGGGGAGCTGTTTTTT. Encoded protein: CASSPGLLATGELFF.

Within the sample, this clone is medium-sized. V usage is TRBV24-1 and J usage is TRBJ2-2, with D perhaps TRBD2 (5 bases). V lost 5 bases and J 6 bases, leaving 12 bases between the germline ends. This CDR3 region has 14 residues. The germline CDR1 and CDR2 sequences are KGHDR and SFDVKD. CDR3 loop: CATSGWGESGELFF. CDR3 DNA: TGTGCCACCAGTGGGTGGGGAGAGTCCGGGGAGCTGTTTTTT.

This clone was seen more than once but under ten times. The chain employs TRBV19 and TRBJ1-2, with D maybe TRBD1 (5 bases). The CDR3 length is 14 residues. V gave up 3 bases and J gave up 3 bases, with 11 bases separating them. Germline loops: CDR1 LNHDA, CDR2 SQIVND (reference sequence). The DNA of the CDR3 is TGTGCCAGTAGTATCCGCGGGGGGGACTATGGCTACACCTTC. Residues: CASSIRGGDYGYTF.

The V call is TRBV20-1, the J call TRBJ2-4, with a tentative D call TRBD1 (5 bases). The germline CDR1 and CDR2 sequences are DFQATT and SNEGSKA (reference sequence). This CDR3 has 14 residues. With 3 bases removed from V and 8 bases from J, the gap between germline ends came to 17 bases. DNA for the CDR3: TGCAGTGCTAGTCTTAGTAGGGGTTTGGACATTCAGTACTTC. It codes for CSASLSRGLDIQYF.

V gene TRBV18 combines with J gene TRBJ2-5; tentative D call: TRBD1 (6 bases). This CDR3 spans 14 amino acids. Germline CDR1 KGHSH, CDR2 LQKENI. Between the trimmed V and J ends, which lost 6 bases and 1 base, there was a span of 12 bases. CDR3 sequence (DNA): TGTGCCAGCTCCCGACAGGAGACCCAAGAGACCCAGTACTTC. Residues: CASSRQETQETQYF.

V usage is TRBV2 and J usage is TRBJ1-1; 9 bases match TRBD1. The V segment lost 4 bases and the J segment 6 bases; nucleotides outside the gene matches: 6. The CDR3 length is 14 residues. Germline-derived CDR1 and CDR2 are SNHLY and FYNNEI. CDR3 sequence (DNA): TGTGCCAGCAGTGCCGGACAGGGGTTTTCTGAAGCTTTCTTT. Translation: CASSAGQGFSEAFF.

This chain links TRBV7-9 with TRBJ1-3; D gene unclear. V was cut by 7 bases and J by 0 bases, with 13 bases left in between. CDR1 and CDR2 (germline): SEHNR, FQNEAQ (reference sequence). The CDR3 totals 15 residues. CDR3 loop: CASNREVTSGNTIYF. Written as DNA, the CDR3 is TGTGCCAGCAACCGAGAGGTCACCTCTGGAAACACCATATATTTT. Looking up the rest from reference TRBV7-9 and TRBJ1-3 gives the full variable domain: DTGVSQNPRHKITKRGQNVTFRCDPISEHNRLYWYRQTLGQGPEFLTYFQNEAQLEKSRLLSDRFSAERPKGSFSTLEIQRTEQGDSAMYLCASNREVTSGNTIYFGEGSWLTVV.

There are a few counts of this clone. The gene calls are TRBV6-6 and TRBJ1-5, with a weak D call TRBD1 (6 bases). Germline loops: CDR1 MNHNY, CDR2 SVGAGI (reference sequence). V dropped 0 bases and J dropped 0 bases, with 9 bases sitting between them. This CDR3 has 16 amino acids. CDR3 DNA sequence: TGTGCCAGCAGTTACTCCTACAGGGATAGCAATCAGCCCCAGCATTTT. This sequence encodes CASSYSYRDSNQPQHF.

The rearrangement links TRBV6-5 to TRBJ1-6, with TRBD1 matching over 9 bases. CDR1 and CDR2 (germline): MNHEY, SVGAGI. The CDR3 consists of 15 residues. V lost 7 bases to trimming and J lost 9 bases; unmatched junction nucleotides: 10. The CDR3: CASTFTGQGSSPLHF. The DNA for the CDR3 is TGTGCCAGCACCTTTACGGGACAGGGTAGTTCACCCCTCCACTTT.

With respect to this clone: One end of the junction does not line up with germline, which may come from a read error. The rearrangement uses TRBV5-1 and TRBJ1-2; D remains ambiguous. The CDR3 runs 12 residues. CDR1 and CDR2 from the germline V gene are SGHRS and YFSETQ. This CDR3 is CASSLDFQRRFF. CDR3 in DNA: TGCGCCAGCAGCCTTGACTTTCAGAGACGGTTCTTC. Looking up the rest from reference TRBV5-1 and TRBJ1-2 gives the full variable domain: KAGVTQTPRYLIKTRGQQVTLSCSPISGHRSVSWYQQTPGQGLQFLFEYFSETQRNKGNFPGRFSGRQFSNSRSEMNVSTLELGDSALYLCASSLDFQRRFFGSGTRLTVV.

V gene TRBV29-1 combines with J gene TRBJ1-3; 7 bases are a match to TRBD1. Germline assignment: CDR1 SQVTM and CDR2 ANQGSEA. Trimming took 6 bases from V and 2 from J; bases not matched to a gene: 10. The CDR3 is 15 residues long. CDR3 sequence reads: CSVTKGAAPGNTIYF. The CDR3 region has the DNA TGCAGCGTCACGAAGGGGGCTGCTCCTGGAAACACCATATATTTT.

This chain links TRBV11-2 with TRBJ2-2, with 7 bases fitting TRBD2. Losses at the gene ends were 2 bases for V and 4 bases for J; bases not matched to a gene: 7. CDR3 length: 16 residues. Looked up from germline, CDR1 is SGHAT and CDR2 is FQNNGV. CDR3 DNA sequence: TGTGCCAGCAGCTTACGGGTGGGCGGGGGCACCGGGGAGCTGTTTTTT. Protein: CASSLRVGGGTGELFF. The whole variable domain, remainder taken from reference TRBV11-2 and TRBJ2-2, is EAGVAQSPRYKIIEKRQSVAFWCNPISGHATLYWYQQILGQGPKLLIQFQNNGVVDDSQLPKDRFSAERLKGVDSTLKIQPAKLEDSAVYLCASSLRVGGGTGELFFGEGSRLTVL.

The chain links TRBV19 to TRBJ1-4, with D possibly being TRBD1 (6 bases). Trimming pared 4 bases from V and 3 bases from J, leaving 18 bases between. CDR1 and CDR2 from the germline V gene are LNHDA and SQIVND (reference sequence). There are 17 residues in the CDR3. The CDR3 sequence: CASSTYNLQGSNEKLFF. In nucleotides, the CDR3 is TGTGCCAGTAGTACCTATAATCTACAGGGATCTAATGAAAAACTGTTTTTT.

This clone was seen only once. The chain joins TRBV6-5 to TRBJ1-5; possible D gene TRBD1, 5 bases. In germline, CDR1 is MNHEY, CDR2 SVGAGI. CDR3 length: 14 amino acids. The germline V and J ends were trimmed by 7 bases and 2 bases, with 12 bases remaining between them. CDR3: CASTPAGGNQPQHF. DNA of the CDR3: TGTGCCAGCACCCCAGCGGGGGGCAATCAGCCCCAGCATTTT.

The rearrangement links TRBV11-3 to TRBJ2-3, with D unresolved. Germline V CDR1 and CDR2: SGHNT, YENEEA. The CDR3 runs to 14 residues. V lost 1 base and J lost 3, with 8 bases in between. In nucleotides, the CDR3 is TGTGCCAGCAGCTTAGGAGAGGTTACAGATACGCAGTATTTT. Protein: CASSLGEVTDTQYF.

The CDR3 DNA reads TGTGCCAGCAGTGAAAGACACACTAACTATGGCTACACCTTC. It is translated as CASSERHTNYGYTF. The chain joins TRBV2 to TRBJ1-2; unclear D gene. Trimming removed 2 bases at V and 0 bases at J, with 7 bases between. Germline V gives CDR1 SNHLY, CDR2 FYNNEI. CDR3 size: 14 residues.

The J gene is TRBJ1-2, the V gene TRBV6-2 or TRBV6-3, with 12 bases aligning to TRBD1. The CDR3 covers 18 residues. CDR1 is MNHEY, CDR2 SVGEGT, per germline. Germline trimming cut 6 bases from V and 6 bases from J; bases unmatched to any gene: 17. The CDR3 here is CASSLYTLRGQGADGYTF. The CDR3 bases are TGTGCCAGCAGCCTTTACACCCTCCGGGGACAGGGGGCAGATGGCTACACCTTC.

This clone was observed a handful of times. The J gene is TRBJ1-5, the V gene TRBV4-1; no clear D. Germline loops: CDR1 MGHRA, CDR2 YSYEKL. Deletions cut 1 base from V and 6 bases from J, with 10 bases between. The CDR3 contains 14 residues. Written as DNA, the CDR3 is TGCGCCAGCAGCCAAGTTGGGCCCAGTCAGCCCCAGCATTTT. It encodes CASSQVGPSQPQHF.

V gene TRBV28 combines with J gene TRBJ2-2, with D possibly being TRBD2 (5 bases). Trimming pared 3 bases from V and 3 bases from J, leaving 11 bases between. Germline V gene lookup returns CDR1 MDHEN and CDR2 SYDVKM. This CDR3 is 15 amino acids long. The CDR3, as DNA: TGTGCCAGCAGTTTTGTGGACGGGGACACCGGGGAGCTGTTTTTT. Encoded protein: CASSFVDGDTGELFF.